This T cell receptor (beta chain) appears in the sequencing data of a study of T cell responses to AZD1222 COVID-19 vaccine. J was trimmed by 2 bases and V by 1 base; bases with no gene match: 13. Germline assignment: CDR1 SGHTS and CDR2 YDEGEE. The CDR3 consists of 19 residues. Turning to this clone: Its specificity is not known.

Findings of the study overall: Baseline testing showed seropositivity in only a handful of AZD1222 recipients.

TCRdb keeps only in-frame clones here, not all; method: immunoSEQ multiplex PCR. The table records about 89,000 clones, 75% to 95% of them present only once. Analyses pooled second doses at about 4 or about 12 weeks. The chain couples TRBV5-8 to TRBJ1-5; 9 bases align to TRBD1. The starting material was peripheral blood, obtained 28 days after the second AZD1222 dose. The sequence derives from an adult who received the AZD1222 COVID-19 vaccine. The CDR3 bases are TGTGCCAGCAGCTTGCCTCGTCGGGACCGGGACAGGGGCAATCAGCCCCAGCATTTT. Protein product: CASSLPRRDRDRGNQPQHF.